This is a list of T cell receptor beta chains from one sample in a study of cytomegalovirus exposure and HLA in healthy donors. Repertoires were generated with immunoSEQ multiplex PCR, while TCRdb's copy carries only in-frame clones and drops some. The data hold 100,000 to 150,000 clones, with roughly 74% observed a single time. Sequences were obtained from PBMCs. Receptors originate from a man aged 35-49 years in good health and CMV-seronegative. CDR3s include the opening cysteine and the closing phenylalanine or tryptophan. D genes are given only for firm matches. Clone size appears in some rows only: once, few, many, or a class for an expanded clone.

v_call,clone_size,j_call,d_call,cdr3_aa,cdr3_nt
TRBV6-4,NA,TRBJ1-1,NA,CASRETGTGEAFF,TGTGCCAGCAGAGAGACAGGTACTGGTGAAGCTTTCTTT
TRBV6-1,NA,TRBJ2-7,NA,CATLPGSASYEQYF,TGTGCCACCCTCCCAGGGTCAGCCTCCTACGAGCAGTACTTC
TRBV4-3,NA,TRBJ1-2,NA,CASSQEYRSDYGYTF,TGCGCCAGCAGCCAAGAGTATCGTTCGGACTATGGCTACACCTTC
TRBV4-3,NA,TRBJ2-3,TRBD1,CASSQDVGYAGGSKDTQYF,TGCGCCAGCAGCCAAGATGTAGGGTATGCAGGGGGATCGAAAGATACGCAGTATTTT
TRBV7-3,NA,TRBJ2-1,NA,CASSLSGQHYNEQFF,TGTGCCAGCAGCTTAAGTGGACAGCATTACAATGAGCAGTTCTTC
TRBV28,NA,TRBJ2-7,NA,CASSSEVGGEQYF,TGTGCCAGCAGTTCCGAAGTGGGGGGCGAGCAGTACTTC
TRBV5-1,NA,TRBJ1-2,NA,CASSLGGSTYGYTF,TGCGCCAGCAGCTTGGGTGGCAGTACCTATGGCTACACCTTC
TRBV9,NA,TRBJ1-2,NA,CASSAAPRRGYTF,TGTGCCAGCAGCGCAGCGCCCCGCCGGGGCTACACCTTC
TRBV29-1,NA,TRBJ1-1,NA,CSVERYQAGTEAFF,TGCAGCGTTGAACGTTACCAGGCGGGCACTGAAGCTTTCTTT
TRBV29-1,once,TRBJ2-5,TRBD2,CSVGAGGWETQYF,TGCAGCGTTGGGGCGGGGGGGTGGGAGACCCAGTACTTC
TRBV11-2,NA,TRBJ2-7,TRBD1,CASNQPGQGTEQYF,TGTGCCAGCAACCAACCGGGACAGGGCACCGAGCAGTACTTC
TRBV6-6,few,TRBJ1-6,TRBD1,CASGLTTGGSPLHF,TGTGCCAGCGGCTTAACCACAGGGGGATCACCCCTCCACTTT
TRBV9,NA,TRBJ1-1,NA,CASSAHMNTEAFF,TGTGCCAGCAGCGCCCACATGAACACTGAAGCTTTCTTT
TRBV7-8,NA,TRBJ1-2,NA,CASSGNAGFDYGYTF,TGTGCCAGCAGCGGGAACGCAGGGTTCGACTATGGCTACACCTTC
TRBV4-1,once,TRBJ2-7,NA,CASSPTSRENEQYF,TGCGCCAGCAGCCCCACTAGTCGGGAGAACGAGCAGTACTTC
TRBV6-6,NA,TRBJ2-7,TRBD1,CASSYVPGQGYEQYF,TGTGCCAGCAGTTACGTCCCCGGACAGGGCTACGAGCAGTACTTC
TRBV10-1,NA,TRBJ2-7,NA,CASSETEGYEQYF,TGCGCCAGCAGTGAGACGGAGGGCTACGAGCAGTACTTC
TRBV21-1,NA,TRBJ1-1,NA,CASSSKEGDTEAFF,TGTGCCAGCAGCTCCAAAGAGGGGGACACTGAAGCTTTCTTT
TRBV21-1,NA,TRBJ1-2,NA,CASSTWLGTADPGYTF,TGTGCCAGCAGCACCTGGCTCGGGACAGCCGACCCCGGCTACACCTTC
TRBV4-3,NA,TRBJ2-7,TRBD1,CASSQDLGSGTVDF,TGCGCCAGCAGCCAAGATCTCGGCTCCGGGACAGTGGACTTC
TRBV5-1,NA,TRBJ2-3,NA,CASSLETGTFGRGPPYTQYF,TGCGCCAGCAGCTTGGAAACTGGGACCTTCGGGCGGGGGCCGCCCTATACGCAGTATTTT
TRBV19,NA,TRBJ1-1,TRBD1,CASSKGGRQRNTEAFF,TGTGCCAGTAGCAAAGGGGGCAGACAGCGGAACACTGAAGCTTTCTTT
TRBV9,few,TRBJ1-2,NA,CASSVDALAYGYTF,TGTGCCAGCAGCGTAGACGCCCTAGCCTATGGCTACACCTTC
TRBV6-1,NA,TRBJ2-2,TRBD1,CASSVPAGGYIGELFF,TGTGCCAGCAGTGTACCGGCAGGGGGTTATATCGGGGAGCTGTTTTTT
TRBV2,NA,TRBJ1-6,NA,CASSVQVLDSPLHF,TGTGCCAGCAGTGTTCAGGTATTGGATTCACCCCTCCACTTT
TRBV5-1,NA,TRBJ1-1,TRBD1,CASSFGFSGQELMNTEAFF,TGCGCCAGCAGCTTCGGGTTTTCGGGACAGGAACTCATGAACACTGAAGCTTTCTTT
TRBV2,NA,TRBJ1-2,NA,CASSEDNYPYGYTF,TGTGCCAGCAGTGAAGACAACTACCCCTATGGCTACACCTTC
TRBV28,once,TRBJ1-5,TRBD1,CASRAGQVVVHF,TGTGCCAGCAGGGCGGGACAGGTAGTCGTGCATTTT
TRBV9,NA,TRBJ2-5,TRBD1,CASSVNRGGETQYF,TGTGCCAGCAGCGTTAACAGGGGTGGAGAGACCCAGTACTTC
TRBV29-1,few,TRBJ2-7,NA,CSVLQPYEQYF,TGCAGCGTACTCCAACCCTACGAGCAGTACTTC
TRBV5-4,once,TRBJ2-1,NA,CASSLDLSVGGSYNEQFF,TGTGCCAGCAGCCTAGACTTATCCGTGGGGGGTTCCTACAATGAGCAGTTCTTC
TRBV7-8,NA,TRBJ2-3,TRBD1,CASSLRGGPDTQYF,TGTGCCAGCAGCTTACGAGGGGGCCCAGATACGCAGTATTTT
TRBV6-5,NA,TRBJ1-1,NA,CASSYTVGANTEAFF,TGTGCCAGCAGTTATACAGTGGGGGCGAACACTGAAGCTTTCTTT
TRBV18,NA,TRBJ1-5,NA,CASSPSRGGANQPQHF,TGTGCCAGCTCACCTTCTCGAGGGGGGGCCAATCAGCCCCAGCATTTT
TRBV6-5,NA,TRBJ2-3,NA,CASRRGTDTQYF,TGTGCCAGCAGAAGGGGGACAGATACGCAGTATTTT
TRBV7-8,NA,TRBJ1-2,TRBD1,CASSPLTGDGYTF,TGTGCCAGCAGCCCCCTGACAGGGGATGGCTACACCTTC
TRBV9,once,TRBJ2-5,NA,CASSVSASRQETQYF,TGTGCCAGCAGCGTTTCGGCTAGCCGTCAAGAGACCCAGTACTTC
TRBV19,few,TRBJ1-5,NA,CASSILGGISNQPQHF,TGTGCCAGTAGTATCCTCGGGGGGATAAGCAATCAGCCCCAGCATTTT
TRBV19,NA,TRBJ2-1,NA,CASSDRGDPYNEQFF,TGTGCCAGTAGTGACCGCGGGGACCCCTACAATGAGCAGTTCTTC
TRBV6-4,NA,TRBJ2-2,TRBD1,CASSEGDRVTGELFF,TGTGCCAGCAGTGAAGGGGACAGGGTCACCGGGGAGCTGTTTTTT
TRBV10-3,NA,TRBJ2-7,NA,CAMSGGRTYEQYF,TGTGCCATGAGTGGGGGCCGAACCTACGAGCAGTACTTC
TRBV18,few,TRBJ1-6,NA,CASSSIRHSPLHF,TGTGCCAGCTCGTCCATACGACATTCGCCCCTCCACTTT
TRBV4-3,NA,TRBJ2-2,TRBD1,CASRPDRASTGELFF,TGCGCCAGCAGACCTGACAGGGCGAGCACCGGGGAGCTGTTTTTT
TRBV2,few,TRBJ1-6,TRBD1,CASSQQLTGTNSPLHF,TGTGCCAGCAGTCAACAACTGACAGGGACAAATTCACCCCTCCACTTT
TRBV11-3,once,TRBJ2-3,NA,CASSVTGRGTDTQYF,TGTGCCAGCAGCGTAACCGGGAGAGGGACAGATACGCAGTATTTT
TRBV15,NA,TRBJ1-5,NA,CATGRRDSNQPQHF,TGTGCCACCGGTCGGAGGGATAGCAATCAGCCCCAGCATTTT
TRBV29-1,once,TRBJ1-4,NA,CSVVTSGEKLFF,TGCAGCGTGGTGACCTCCGGGGAAAAACTGTTTTTT
TRBV9,NA,TRBJ1-2,NA,CASSTQAGYGYTF,TGTGCCAGCAGCACCCAAGCAGGCTATGGCTACACCTTC
TRBV4-1,NA,TRBJ2-7,NA,CASSQLTGIGNFYEQYF,TGCGCCAGCAGCCAACTAACAGGGATCGGGAATTTCTACGAGCAGTACTTC
TRBV7-2,NA,TRBJ1-2,TRBD1,CASSLVKGRTGYGYTF,TGTGCCAGCAGCTTAGTGAAAGGACGGACAGGATATGGCTACACCTTC